This T cell receptor (beta chain) was sequenced in a study of OX40 agonist ivuxolimab in advanced cancers. With 6 bases removed from V and 2 bases from J, the gap between germline ends came to 13 bases. The CDR3 has 15 residues. The V gene's germline CDR1 is LNHDA and CDR2 SQIVND (reference sequence). This clone was seen a single time. Its specificity is unknown. Here immunoSEQ multiplex PCR was the method, and the copy in TCRdb shows in-frame clones only, minus some. The repertoire has 70,000 or so clones, over 60% of them found once; the top ten carry approximately 2.5%. The study's findings and limits: The CD4+ and CD8+ T cells in the blood had expanded clonally by week 6 at 0.1 to 3.0 mg/kg.

This chain connects TRBV19 to TRBJ2-2; unclear D gene. The sample consisted of CD4+ or CD8+ T cells sorted from blood, taken in a trial of the OX40 agonist ivuxolimab. This clonotype was sampled from an adult with an advanced solid tumor such as melanoma, head and neck, liver or kidney cancer. The CDR3 reads CASRLPDANTGELFF. The DNA of the CDR3 is TGTGCCAGTAGGCTTCCCGACGCCAACACCGGGGAGCTGTTTTTT.